This entry lists 21 T cell receptor beta chains sequenced from one sample in a study of blood T cell repertoires in COVID-19. Some clones are missing from TCRdb's copy, which holds only in-frame ones; the method was immunoSEQ multiplex PCR. The sample includes roughly 110,000 clones, more than 80% of them seen just once. Sequencing used peripheral blood. The receptors stem from a human donor in a cohort sampled during active COVID-19.

This clone was observed a handful of times. The chain combines TRBV10-3 with TRBJ1-3; D ambiguous. The V gene's germline CDR1 is ENHRY and CDR2 SYGVKD. The CDR3 extends over 15 amino acids. V was clipped by 4 bases and J by 0 bases, with 10 bases between them. The CDR3 spells CAISAGGLSGNTIYF. CDR3 nucleotides: TGTGCCATCAGTGCAGGTGGACTCTCTGGAAACACCATATATTTT.

This clone was detected once. The chain couples TRBV10-3 to TRBJ2-7; possibly TRBD1 for D (6 bases). This CDR3 is 15 amino acids long. V dropped 3 bases and J dropped 0 bases, with 12 bases sitting between them. Germline loops: CDR1 ENHRY, CDR2 SYGVKD. The CDR3 DNA reads as TGTGCCATCAGTGATCCAGGGGTAAGCTCCTACGAGCAGTACTTC. Translating gives CAISDPGVSSYEQYF.

The J gene is TRBJ2-7, the V gene TRBV2, with TRBD1 identical over 8 bases. The CDR3 contains 14 residues. Germline assignment: CDR1 SNHLY and CDR2 FYNNEI. Losses at the gene ends were 6 bases for V and 0 bases for J; bases not matched to a gene: 4. This CDR3 reads CASSRGTGSYEQYF. The CDR3 DNA reads TGTGCCAGCAGCCGCGGGACAGGCTCCTACGAGCAGTACTTC.

The J gene is TRBJ1-1, the V gene TRBV21-1; the table's D gene call, TRBD1, was not cross checked with the DNA. TRBV21-1 is labeled a pseudogene. The CDR3 consists of 16 residues. CDR3 DNA: TGTGCCAGCAGCAATGGGAAAACAGGGGTGGAGACTGAAGCTTTCTTT. Its protein is CASSNGKTGVETEAFF.

This chain connects TRBV18 to TRBJ2-1, with 8 bases matching TRBD2. V shed 1 base, J shed 0 bases, and the junction held 5 bases outside the gene matches. The V gene's germline CDR1 is KGHSH and CDR2 LQKENI. This CDR3 is built from 17 residues. The chain's CDR3 is CASSPQLAVSSYNEQFF. CDR3 DNA: TGTGCCAGCTCACCACAACTAGCGGTTAGCTCCTACAATGAGCAGTTCTTC.

CDR3 sequence (DNA): TGTGCCAGCAGCTCAGGGAAGGAACCGGGACAGTTTTTAGAGACCCAGTACTTC. Translation gives CASSSGKEPGQFLETQYF. The gene calls are TRBV7-8 and TRBJ2-5; 7 bases map to TRBD1. From germline, CDR1 is SGHVS and CDR2 FQNEAQ. J lost 4 bases, V lost 4 bases, and 18 bases had no gene match. This CDR3 region has 18 residues.

The chain recombines TRBV12-3 or TRBV12-4 with TRBJ1-2; tentative D call: TRBD1 (5 bases). This CDR3 contains 13 residues. Between the trimmed V and J ends, which lost 6 bases and 7 bases, there was a span of 15 bases. Written as DNA, the CDR3 is TGTGCCAGCAGCTTGCTTGCGGGGACTGGCTACACCTTC. This encodes CASSLLAGTGYTF.

The genes are TRBV28 and TRBJ1-5, with TRBD1 matching over 9 bases. Germline values: CDR1 MDHEN, CDR2 SYDVKM. There are 16 residues in the CDR3. J gave up 2 bases and V 4 bases, and 6 bases lay outside the gene matches. The DNA of the CDR3 is TGTGCCAGCAGTTCGACAGGGGGGGAAGGCAATCAGCCCCAGCATTTT. This gives the protein CASSSTGGEGNQPQHF.

The chain employs TRBV19 and TRBJ2-1; the D is unclear. The CDR3 length is 15 residues. Germline V gene lookup returns CDR1 LNHDA and CDR2 SQIVND (reference sequence). V dropped 1 base and J dropped 0 bases, with 7 bases sitting between them. The CDR3 spells CASSIVDSSYNEQFF. In DNA form, the CDR3 reads TGTGCCAGTAGTATAGTCGATAGCTCCTACAATGAGCAGTTCTTC.

This chain uses TRBV11-2 with TRBJ2-7; D uncertain. In germline, CDR1 is SGHAT, CDR2 FQNNGV. This CDR3 contains 14 residues. V gave up 1 base and J gave up 2 bases, with 9 bases separating them. CDR3 protein: CASSLGSTTYEQYF. The CDR3 DNA reads TGTGCCAGCAGCTTAGGAAGCACGACCTACGAGCAGTACTTC.

This clone was recorded a few times. The CDR3 protein is CASSPTSGRANEQFF. In DNA, the CDR3 is TGTGCCAGCAGCCCTACTAGCGGGAGGGCCAATGAGCAGTTCTTC. The V and J genes are TRBV7-9 and TRBJ2-1; 13 bases map to TRBD2. The CDR3 is 15 residues long. Trimming at V came to 5 bases and at J to 6 bases, leaving 4 bases not matched to a gene. CDR1 SEHNR and CDR2 FQNEAQ come from the germline V gene (reference sequence). Full variable domain (remainder filled in from reference TRBV7-9 and TRBJ2-1): DTGVSQNPRHKITKRGQNVTFRCDPISEHNRLYWYRQTLGQGPEFLTYFQNEAQLEKSRLLSDRFSAERPKGSFSTLEIQRTEQGDSAMYLCASSPTSGRANEQFFGPGTRLTVL.

The rearrangement uses TRBV5-6 and TRBJ1-4, with D perhaps matching TRBD1 (6 bases). CDR1 and CDR2 (germline): SGHDT, YYEEEE. Trimming removed 4 bases at V and 0 bases at J, with 22 bases between. This CDR3 has 19 amino acids. The CDR3 loop reads CASSPNLGQTPATNEKLFF. CDR3 bases: TGTGCCAGCAGCCCAAATCTCGGACAGACACCTGCAACTAATGAAAAACTGTTTTTT.

The genes are TRBV7-9 and TRBJ1-5; 7 nucleotides agree with TRBD1. Germline CDR1 and CDR2: SEHNR and FQNEAQ (reference sequence). J was trimmed by 6 bases and V by 6 bases; bases with no gene match: 8. The CDR3 contains 14 residues. The CDR3 spells CASSSQGNGQPQHF. DNA of the CDR3: TGTGCCAGCAGTTCACAGGGGAACGGTCAGCCCCAGCATTTT.

This clone has only one observation. This chain joins TRBV3-1 (or the pseudogene TRBV3-2) and TRBJ2-1; D may be TRBD1 (6 bases). CDR1 is LGHDT and CDR2 is YNNKEL in the germline V gene (reference sequence). V lost 4 bases and J 8 bases, leaving 12 bases between the germline ends. The length of the CDR3 is 13 residues. The CDR3 here is CASSLQGSYEQFF. CDR3 DNA sequence: TGTGCCAGCAGCCTGCAGGGGAGCTATGAGCAGTTCTTC.

For the CDR3, the DNA is TGTGCCAGCAGCCCTAGCGGTCTAGGCGAGCAGTACTTC. Translation gives CASSPSGLGEQYF. The chain is built from TRBV7-9 and TRBJ2-7, with 7 bases identical to TRBD2. Unmatched junction bases numbered 7, after V lost 5 bases and J lost 6 bases. CDR3 length equals 13 residues. Looked up from germline, CDR1 is SEHNR and CDR2 is FQNEAQ (reference sequence). Using reference TRBV7-9 and TRBJ2-7 for the parts outside the CDR3, the full variable domain is DTGVSQNPRHKITKRGQNVTFRCDPISEHNRLYWYRQTLGQGPEFLTYFQNEAQLEKSRLLSDRFSAERPKGSFSTLEIQRTEQGDSAMYLCASSPSGLGEQYFGPGTRLTVT.

The rearrangement links TRBV29-1 to TRBJ1-1; 11 nucleotides line up with TRBD1. Trimming removed 4 bases from V and 5 bases from J; junction bases left unmatched: 9. Germline lookup yields CDR1 SQVTM and CDR2 ANQGSEA. The length of the CDR3 is 15 residues. This CDR3 is CSVAGTGGIVTEAFF. CDR3 sequence (DNA): TGCAGCGTTGCCGGGACAGGGGGTATAGTAACTGAAGCTTTCTTT.

The chain combines TRBV6-5 with TRBJ2-5, with 10 bases aligning to TRBD1. Germline V gene lookup returns CDR1 MNHEY and CDR2 SVGAGI. V shed 2 bases, J shed 5 bases, and the junction held 5 bases outside the gene matches. The CDR3 covers 15 residues. CDR3 nucleotides: TGTGCCAGCAGTTACGGGGACAGGGGTTTCGAGACCCAGTACTTC. Its translation: CASSYGDRGFETQYF.

The chain carries TRBV7-2 and TRBJ2-1, with a tentative D call TRBD2 (7 bases). CDR3 length equals 17 residues. Germline V gene data show CDR1 as SGHTA and CDR2 as FQGNSA. Trimming removed 4 bases at V and 2 bases at J, with 18 bases between. This CDR3 is CASSSPAGARTYNEQFF. The DNA for the CDR3 is TGTGCCAGCAGCTCCCCTGCGGGGGCCCGAACCTACAATGAGCAGTTCTTC. The whole variable domain, remainder taken from reference TRBV7-2 and TRBJ2-1, is GAGVSQSPSNKVTEKGKDVELRCDPISGHTALYWYRQSLGQGLEFLIYFQGNSAPDKSGLPSDRFSAERTGGSVSTLTIQRTQQEDSAVYLCASSSPAGARTYNEQFFGPGTRLTVL.

The V call is TRBV7-4, the J call TRBJ2-1, with D possibly being TRBD2 (6 bases). The CDR3 is made up of 18 amino acids. In germline, CDR1 is SGHVT, CDR2 SQSDAQ. Trimming removed 1 base from V and 2 bases from J, with 18 bases in between. The CDR3 nucleotides are TGTGCCAGCAGCTTAGGGAGGGCTCCGCCTCTTGCCTACAATGAGCAGTTCTTC. Protein product: CASSLGRAPPLAYNEQFF.

The rearrangement links TRBV4-3 to TRBJ1-2, with no clear D. The CDR3 spans 16 residues. V was trimmed by 0 bases and J by 2 bases, leaving 13 bases between them. The V gene's germline CDR1 is LGHNA and CDR2 YSLEER. This chain's CDR3 is CASSQDWLGSNYGYTF. For the CDR3, the DNA is TGCGCCAGCAGCCAAGATTGGTTGGGGAGCAACTATGGCTACACCTTC.

CDR3 nucleotides: TGTGCCAGCAGTTCCCCCGGGACAGCAAAAAGGGGGCTTGCCGAGCAGTACTTC. It translates to CASSSPGTAKRGLAEQYF. This sequence joins TRBV28 and TRBJ2-7, with TRBD1 matching over 7 bases. This CDR3 is built from 18 residues. V lost 4 bases, J lost 6 bases, and 21 bases stayed unmatched. From germline, CDR1 is MDHEN and CDR2 SYDVKM. The variable domain in full, completed from reference TRBV28 and TRBJ2-7, reads DVKVTQSSRYLVKRTGEKVFLECVQDMDHENMFWYRQDPGLGLRLIYFSYDVKMKEKGDIPEGYSVSREKKERFSLILESASTNQTSMYLCASSSPGTAKRGLAEQYFGPGTRLTVT.